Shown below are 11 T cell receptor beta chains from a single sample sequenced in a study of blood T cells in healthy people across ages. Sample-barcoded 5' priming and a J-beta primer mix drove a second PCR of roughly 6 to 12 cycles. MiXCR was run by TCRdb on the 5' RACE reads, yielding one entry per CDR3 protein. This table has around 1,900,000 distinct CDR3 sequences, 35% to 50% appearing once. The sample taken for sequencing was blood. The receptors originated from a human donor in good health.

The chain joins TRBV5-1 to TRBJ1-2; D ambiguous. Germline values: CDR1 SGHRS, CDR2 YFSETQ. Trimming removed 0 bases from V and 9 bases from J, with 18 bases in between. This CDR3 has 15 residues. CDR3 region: CASSLEDQRRDRYTF. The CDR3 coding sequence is TGCGCCAGCAGCTTGGAGGACCAAAGGAGGGATCGCTACACCTTC.

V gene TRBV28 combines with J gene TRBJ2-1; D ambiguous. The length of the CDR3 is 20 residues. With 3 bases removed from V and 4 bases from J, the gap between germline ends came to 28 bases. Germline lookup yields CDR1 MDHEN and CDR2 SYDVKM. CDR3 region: CASSLLEYNGQTKAYNEQFF. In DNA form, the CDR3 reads TGTGCCAGCAGTTTGCTCGAGTATAACGGGCAAACCAAGGCATACAATGAGCAGTTCTTC. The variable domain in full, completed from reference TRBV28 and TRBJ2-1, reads DVKVTQSSRYLVKRTGEKVFLECVQDMDHENMFWYRQDPGLGLRLIYFSYDVKMKEKGDIPEGYSVSREKKERFSLILESASTNQTSMYLCASSLLEYNGQTKAYNEQFFGPGTRLTVL.

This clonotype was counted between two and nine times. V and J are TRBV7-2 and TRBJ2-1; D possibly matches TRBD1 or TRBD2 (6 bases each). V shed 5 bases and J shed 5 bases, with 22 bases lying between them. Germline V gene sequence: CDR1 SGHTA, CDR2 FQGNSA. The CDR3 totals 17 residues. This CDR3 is CASSRSGGRGYHNEQFF. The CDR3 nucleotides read TGTGCCAGCAGCCGTTCCGGGGGCAGGGGTTACCACAATGAGCAGTTCTTC.

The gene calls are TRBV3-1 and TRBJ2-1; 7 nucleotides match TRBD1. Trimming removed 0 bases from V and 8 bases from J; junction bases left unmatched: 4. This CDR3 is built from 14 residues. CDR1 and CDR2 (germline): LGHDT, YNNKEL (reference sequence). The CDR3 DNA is TGTGCCAGCAGCCAAGAGGACAGGCAAGATGAGCAGTTCTTC. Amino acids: CASSQEDRQDEQFF.

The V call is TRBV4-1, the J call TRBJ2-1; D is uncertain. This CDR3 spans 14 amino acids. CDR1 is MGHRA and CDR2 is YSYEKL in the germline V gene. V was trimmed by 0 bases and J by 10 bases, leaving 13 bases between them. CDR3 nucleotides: TGCGCCAGCAGCCAAGAGCACGGCTTGGGGGAGCAGTTCTTC. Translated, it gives CASSQEHGLGEQFF.

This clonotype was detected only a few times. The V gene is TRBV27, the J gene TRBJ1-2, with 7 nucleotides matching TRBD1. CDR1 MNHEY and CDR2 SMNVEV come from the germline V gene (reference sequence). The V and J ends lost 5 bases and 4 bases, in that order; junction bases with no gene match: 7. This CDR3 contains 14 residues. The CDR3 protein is CASSVRGRFYGYTF. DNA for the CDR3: TGTGCCAGCAGTGTTAGGGGGCGGTTCTATGGCTACACCTTC.

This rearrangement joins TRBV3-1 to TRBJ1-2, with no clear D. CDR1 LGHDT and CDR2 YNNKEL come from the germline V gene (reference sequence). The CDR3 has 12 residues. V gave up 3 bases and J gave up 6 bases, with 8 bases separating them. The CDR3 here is CASSQGRHGYTF. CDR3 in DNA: TGTGCCAGCAGCCAGGGGAGGCATGGCTACACCTTC. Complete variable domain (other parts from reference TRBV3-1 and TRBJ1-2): DTAVSQTPKYLVTQMGNDKSIKCEQNLGHDTMYWYKQDSKKFLKIMFSYNNKELIINETVPNRFSPKSPDKAHLNLHINSLELGDSAVYFCASSQGRHGYTFGSGTRLTVV.

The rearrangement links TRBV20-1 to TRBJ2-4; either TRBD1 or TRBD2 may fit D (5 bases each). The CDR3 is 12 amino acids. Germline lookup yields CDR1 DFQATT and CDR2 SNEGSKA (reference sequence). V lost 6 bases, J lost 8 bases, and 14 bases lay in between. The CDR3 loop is CSAELTGHIQYF. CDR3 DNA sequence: TGCAGTGCCGAATTAACGGGGCACATTCAGTACTTC.

DNA for the CDR3: TGTGCCAGCAGTTCTCAGCCGGGACAGGGTATGGATACGCAGTATTTT. It yields the protein CASSSQPGQGMDTQYF. The gene calls are TRBV6-5 and TRBJ2-3; TRBD1 agrees at 9 bases. There are 16 residues in the CDR3. With V trimmed by 4 bases and J by 6 bases, 11 bases remained unmatched. Per the germline V gene, CDR1 is MNHEY and CDR2 is SVGAGI.

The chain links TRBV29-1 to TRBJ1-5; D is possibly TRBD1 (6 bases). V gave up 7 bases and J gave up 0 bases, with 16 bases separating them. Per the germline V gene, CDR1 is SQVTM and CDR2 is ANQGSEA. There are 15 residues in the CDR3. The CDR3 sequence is CSALTGTHSNQPQHF. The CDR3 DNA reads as TGCAGCGCACTAACCGGGACACATAGCAATCAGCCCCAGCATTTT. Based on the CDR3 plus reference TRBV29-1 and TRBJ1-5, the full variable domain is SAVISQKPSRDICQRGTSLTIQCQVDSQVTMMFWYRQQPGQSLTLIATANQGSEATYESGFVIDKFPISRPNLTFSTLTVSNMSPEDSSIYLCSALTGTHSNQPQHFGDGTRLSIL.

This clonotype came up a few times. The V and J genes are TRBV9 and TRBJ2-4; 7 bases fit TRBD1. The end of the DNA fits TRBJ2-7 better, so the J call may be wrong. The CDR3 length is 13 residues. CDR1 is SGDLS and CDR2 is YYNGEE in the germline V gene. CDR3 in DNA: TGTGCCAGCAGCGTAGGGGACAGCTACGAGCAGTACTTC. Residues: CASSVGDSYEQYF.